This TCR beta chain was profiled in a study of technical replicates of blood from several donors. The table came from immunoSEQ multiplex PCR; TCRdb's copy has only in-frame clones and leaves some out. This table holds roughly 76,000 clones, 94% found once. This CDR3 has 15 amino acids. The V end lost 5 bases, the J end lost 10 bases, and 18 bases lay between the germline ends. Looked up from germline, CDR1 is SEHNR and CDR2 is FQNEAQ (reference sequence). V and J are TRBV7-9 and TRBJ1-6; D is undetermined. The clonotype originates from a human donor in good health. The sequenced sample was T cells isolated from PBMCs. The CDR3 DNA follows: TGTGCCAGCAGCCCCGTCGCATTAAGAGAATCACCCCTCCACTTT. This encodes CASSPVALRESPLHF.